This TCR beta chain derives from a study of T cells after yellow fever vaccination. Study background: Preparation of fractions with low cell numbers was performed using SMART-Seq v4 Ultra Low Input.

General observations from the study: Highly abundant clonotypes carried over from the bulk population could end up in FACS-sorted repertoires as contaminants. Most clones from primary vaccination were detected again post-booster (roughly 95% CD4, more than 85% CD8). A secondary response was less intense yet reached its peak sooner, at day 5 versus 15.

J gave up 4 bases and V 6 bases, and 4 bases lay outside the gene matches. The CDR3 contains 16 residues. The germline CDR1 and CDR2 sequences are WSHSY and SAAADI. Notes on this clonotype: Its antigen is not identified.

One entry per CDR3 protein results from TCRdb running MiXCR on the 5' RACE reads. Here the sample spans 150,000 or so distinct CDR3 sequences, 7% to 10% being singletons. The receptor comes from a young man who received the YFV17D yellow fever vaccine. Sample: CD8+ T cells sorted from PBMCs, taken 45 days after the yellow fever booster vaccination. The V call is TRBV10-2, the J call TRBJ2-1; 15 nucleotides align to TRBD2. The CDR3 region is CASSRGTSGGYNEQFF. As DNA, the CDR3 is TGCGCCAGCAGCCGAGGGACTAGCGGGGGGTACAATGAGCAGTTCTTC.